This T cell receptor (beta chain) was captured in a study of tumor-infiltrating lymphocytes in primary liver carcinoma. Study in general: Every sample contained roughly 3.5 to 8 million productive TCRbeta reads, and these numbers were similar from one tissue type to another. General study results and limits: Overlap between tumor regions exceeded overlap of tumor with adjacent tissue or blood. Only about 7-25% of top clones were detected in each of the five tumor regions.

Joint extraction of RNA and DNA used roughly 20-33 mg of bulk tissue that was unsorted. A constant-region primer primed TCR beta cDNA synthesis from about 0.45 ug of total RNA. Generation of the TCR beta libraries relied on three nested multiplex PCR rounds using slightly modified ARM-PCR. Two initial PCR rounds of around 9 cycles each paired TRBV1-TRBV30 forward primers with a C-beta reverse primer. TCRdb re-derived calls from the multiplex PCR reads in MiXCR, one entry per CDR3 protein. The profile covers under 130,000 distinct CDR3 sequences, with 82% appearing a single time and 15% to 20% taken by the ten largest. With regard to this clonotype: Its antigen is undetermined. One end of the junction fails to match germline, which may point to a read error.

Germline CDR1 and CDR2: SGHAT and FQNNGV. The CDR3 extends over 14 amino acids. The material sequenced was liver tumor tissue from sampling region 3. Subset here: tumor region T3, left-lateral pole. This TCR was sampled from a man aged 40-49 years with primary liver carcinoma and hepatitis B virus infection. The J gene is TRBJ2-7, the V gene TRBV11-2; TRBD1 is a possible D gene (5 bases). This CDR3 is CASSPNRSSYEQHF. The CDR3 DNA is TGTGCCAGCAGCCCTAACAGGAGCTCCTACGAGCAGCACTTC.